A single sample is the source of the 7 T cell receptor beta chains below, sequenced in a study of shared clonotypes between healthy human individuals (dated by TCRdb to 2018 to 2021). Libraries were constructed by the immunoSEQ multiplex PCR assay. In TCRdb, the immuneACCESS table is reduced to in-frame sequences with V and J assigned. These tables do not hold every clone; where another copy was compared, an unresolved V gene accounts for under half, and the others remain unexplained. Counted in this sample were around 1,100,000 clones; approximately 77% of them appeared once. 0.89% of the sample is taken by the ten largest. The specimen sequenced was memory CD4+ T cells from PBMCs. Read against the paper, the sample's cell subset or site label means: CD45RA-negative fraction. These receptors were taken from a man younger than 35 in good health. Some clones in this sample may be carry-over from other donors' samples.

This chain links TRBV7-2 with TRBJ2-7; TRBD1 might be the D (6 bases). V was cut by 5 bases and J by 5 bases, with 28 bases left in between. The CDR3 has 18 amino acids. Germline V gene sequence: CDR1 SGHTA, CDR2 FQGNSA. CDR3 in amino acids: CASSPNPRPTGKGDEQYF. The CDR3 bases are TGTGCCAGCAGCCCAAACCCGAGGCCCACAGGGAAGGGTGACGAGCAGTACTTC.

V usage is TRBV15 and J usage is TRBJ2-1; possible D gene TRBD2, 6 bases. CDR1 and CDR2 (germline): LNHNV, YYDKDF (reference sequence). Trimming pared 7 bases from V and 8 bases from J, leaving 15 bases between. The CDR3 is 13 amino acids. In DNA form, the CDR3 reads TGTGCCACCAACCGACTAGGGTACGATGAGCAGTTCTTC. Translated, it gives CATNRLGYDEQFF.

The chain combines TRBV25-1 with TRBJ2-1, with D unresolved. Looked up from germline, CDR1 is MGHDK and CDR2 is SYGVNS. This CDR3 spans 14 amino acids. Trimming pared 1 base from V and 7 bases from J, leaving 11 bases between. The CDR3 DNA is TGTGCCAGCAGTGAATTTAATGGACCAAATGAGCAGTTCTTC. It codes for CASSEFNGPNEQFF. Full variable domain (remainder filled in from reference TRBV25-1 and TRBJ2-1): EADIYQTPRYLVIGTGKKITLECSQTMGHDKMYWYQQDPGMELHLIHYSYGVNSTEKGDLSSESTVSRIRTEHFPLTLESARPSHTSQYLCASSEFNGPNEQFFGPGTRLTVL.

The chain links TRBV29-1 to TRBJ2-7; D ambiguous. CDR3 length: 11 residues. V lost 4 bases and J lost 6, with 10 bases in between. Looked up from germline, CDR1 is SQVTM and CDR2 is ANQGSEA. CDR3 in amino acids: CSVAFPREQYF. In nucleotides, the CDR3 is TGCAGCGTTGCCTTTCCCCGCGAGCAGTACTTC.

The chain has TRBV7-2 and TRBJ2-1; 13 bases line up with TRBD2. The CDR3 extends over 14 amino acids. CDR1 is SGHTA and CDR2 is FQGNSA in the germline V gene. Trimming removed 8 bases from V and 7 bases from J; junction bases left unmatched: 5. The DNA for the CDR3 is TGTGCCAGCCGGACTAGCGGGAGTGGGAATGAGCAGTTCTTC. It codes for CASRTSGSGNEQFF.

This chain uses TRBV28 with TRBJ1-4, with 7 bases identical to TRBD1. Germline V CDR1 and CDR2: MDHEN, SYDVKM. V gave up 6 bases and J gave up 6 bases; unmatched junction bases: 13. This CDR3 is built from 16 residues. The CDR3 sequence is CASSDRTGLKDEKLFF. CDR3 nucleotide sequence: TGTGCCAGCAGCGATAGGACAGGCTTAAAGGATGAAAAACTGTTTTTT.

The gene calls are TRBV18 and TRBJ1-1, with D unclear. The CDR3 has 13 amino acids. Trimming left V 6 bases short and J 1 base short, with 9 bases between. Germline values: CDR1 KGHSH, CDR2 LQKENI. The CDR3 DNA reads TGTGCCAGCTCCCAACATAGGAACACTGAAGCTTTCTTT. It encodes CASSQHRNTEAFF.